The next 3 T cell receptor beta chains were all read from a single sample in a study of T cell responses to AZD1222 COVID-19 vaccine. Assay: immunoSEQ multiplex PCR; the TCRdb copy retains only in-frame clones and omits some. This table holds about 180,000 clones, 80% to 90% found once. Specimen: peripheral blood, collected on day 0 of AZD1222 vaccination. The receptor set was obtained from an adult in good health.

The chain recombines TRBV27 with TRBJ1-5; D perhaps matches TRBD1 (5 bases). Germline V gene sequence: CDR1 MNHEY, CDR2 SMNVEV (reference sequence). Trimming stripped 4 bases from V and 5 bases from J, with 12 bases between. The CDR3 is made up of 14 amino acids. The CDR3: CASSYSQGHQPQHF. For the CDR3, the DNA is TGTGCCAGCAGTTATAGCCAGGGACATCAGCCCCAGCATTTT.

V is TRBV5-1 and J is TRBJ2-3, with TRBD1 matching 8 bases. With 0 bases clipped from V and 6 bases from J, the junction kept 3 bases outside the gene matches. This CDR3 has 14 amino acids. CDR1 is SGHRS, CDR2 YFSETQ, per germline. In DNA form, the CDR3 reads TGCGCCAGCAGCTTGGTTCCAGGGGGCGATACGCAGTATTTT. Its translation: CASSLVPGGDTQYF.

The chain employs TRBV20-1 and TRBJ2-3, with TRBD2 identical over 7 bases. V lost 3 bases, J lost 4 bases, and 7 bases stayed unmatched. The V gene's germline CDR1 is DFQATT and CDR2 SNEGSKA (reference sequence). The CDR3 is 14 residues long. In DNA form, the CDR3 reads TGCAGTGCTAGTGTGGGGAGGGGAGCAGATACGCAGTATTTT. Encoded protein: CSASVGRGADTQYF.